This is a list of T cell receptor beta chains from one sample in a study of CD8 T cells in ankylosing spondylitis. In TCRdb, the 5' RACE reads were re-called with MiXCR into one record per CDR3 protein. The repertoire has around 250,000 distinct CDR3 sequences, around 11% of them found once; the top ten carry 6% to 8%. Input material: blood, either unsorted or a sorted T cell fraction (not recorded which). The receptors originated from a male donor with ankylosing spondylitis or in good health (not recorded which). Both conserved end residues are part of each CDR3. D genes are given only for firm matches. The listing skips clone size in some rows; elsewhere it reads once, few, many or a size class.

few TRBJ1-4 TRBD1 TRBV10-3 CAISGGQGQEKLFF TGTGCCATCAGTGGCGGACAGGGACAAGAAAAACTGTTTTTT
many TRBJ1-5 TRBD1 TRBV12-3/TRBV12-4 CASSLTGSVLQPQHF TGTGCCAGCAGTTTGACAGGGTCAGTCCTCCAGCCCCAGCATTTT
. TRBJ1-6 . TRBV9 CASSVEGGSPLHF TGTGCCAGCAGCGTAGAGGGGGGGTCACCCCTCCACTTT
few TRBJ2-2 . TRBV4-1 CASSQVLRGYELFF TGCGCCAGCAGCCAAGTTTTACGGGGGTATGAACTGTTTTTT
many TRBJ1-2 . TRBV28 CASSSRQPERGYGYTF TGTGCCAGCAGTTCTAGGCAACCTGAAAGGGGATATGGCTACACCTTC
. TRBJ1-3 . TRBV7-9 CASSFGGVASGNTIYF TGTGCCAGCAGCTTTGGCGGCGTCGCCTCTGGAAACACCATATATTTT
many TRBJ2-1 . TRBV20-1 CSARRPRDSYNEQFF TGCAGTGCTAGAAGGCCCAGGGACTCCTACAATGAGCAGTTCTTC
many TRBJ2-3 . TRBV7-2 CAKSARNQGIWTQYF TGTGCCAAGTCAGCACGCAATCAGGGGATTTGGACGCAGTATTTT
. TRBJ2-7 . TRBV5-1 CASSSDGRRGEQYF TGCGCCAGCAGCTCGGATGGTAGGAGAGGCGAGCAGTACTTC
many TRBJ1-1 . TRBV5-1 CASSFGRDLNTEAFF TGCGCCAGCAGCTTCGGACGGGATCTGAACACTGAAGCTTTCTTT
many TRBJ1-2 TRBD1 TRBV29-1 CSVGDRAYGYTF TGCAGCGTTGGAGACAGGGCCTATGGCTACACCTTC
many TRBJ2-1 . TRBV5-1 CASSSKEVGFGEQFF TGCGCCAGCAGCTCTAAGGAGGTAGGCTTCGGTGAGCAGTTCTTC
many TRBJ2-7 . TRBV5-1 CASSLDRNTYEQYF TGCGCCAGCAGCTTGGACAGGAACACCTACGAGCAGTACTTC
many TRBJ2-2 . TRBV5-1 CASSLVSLGTGELFF TGCGCCAGCAGCTTGGTTTCCCTGGGCACCGGGGAGCTGTTTTTT
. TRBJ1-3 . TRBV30 CAWDRIRNTIYF TGTGCCTGGGACAGAATTCGAAACACCATATATTTT
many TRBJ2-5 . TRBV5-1 CASSLGVGPGETQYF TGCGCCAGCAGCTTGGGCGTGGGGCCTGGGGAGACCCAGTACTTC
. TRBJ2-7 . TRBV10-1 CASSEGYSRDLTNYEQYF TGCGCCAGCAGTGAGGGGTATTCCCGGGACCTCACTAACTACGAGCAGTACTTC
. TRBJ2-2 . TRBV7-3 CASSWIGARTGELFF TGTGCCAGCAGCTGGATCGGCGCTCGCACCGGGGAGCTGTTTTTT
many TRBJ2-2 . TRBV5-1 CASSTGYTGELFF TGCGCCAGCAGCACAGGGTACACCGGGGAGCTGTTTTTT
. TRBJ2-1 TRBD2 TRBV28 CASSLLRLAGGPYNEQFF TGTGCCAGCAGTTTATTACGGCTAGCGGGAGGGCCCTACAATGAGCAGTTCTTC
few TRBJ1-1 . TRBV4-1 CASSQELRNTEAFF TGCGCCAGCAGCCAAGAACTGAGAAACACTGAAGCTTTCTTT
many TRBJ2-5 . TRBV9 CASSVGGWAAMETQYF TGTGCCAGCAGCGTCGGTGGGTGGGCAGCGATGGAGACCCAGTACTTC
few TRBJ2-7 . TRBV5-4 CASSPPTSYEQYF TGTGCCAGCAGCCCCCCTACCTCCTACGAGCAGTACTTC
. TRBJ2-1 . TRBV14 CASSQDVATYNEQFF TGTGCCAGCAGCCAAGATGTGGCCACCTACAATGAGCAGTTCTTC
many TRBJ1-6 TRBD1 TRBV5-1 CASSQLTGGSSPLHF TGCGCCAGCAGCCAATTGACAGGGGGTAGTTCACCCCTCCACTTT
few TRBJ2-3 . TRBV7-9 CTSSLGPISTDTQYF TGTACCAGCAGCTTAGGGCCTATCAGCACAGATACGCAGTATTTT
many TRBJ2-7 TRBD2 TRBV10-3 CATTQRERTYEQYF TGTGCCACCACGCAGCGGGAGAGGACCTACGAGCAGTACTTC
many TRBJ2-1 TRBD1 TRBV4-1 CASSQDRGTGRVHEQFF TGCGCCAGCAGCCAAGATAGAGGGACAGGGAGGGTCCATGAGCAGTTCTTC
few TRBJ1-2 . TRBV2 CASSVPGVPNYGYTF TGTGCCAGCAGTGTTCCGGGGGTACCTAACTATGGCTACACCTTC
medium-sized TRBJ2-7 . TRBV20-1 CSARDRDYEQYF TGCAGTGCTAGAGACAGAGACTACGAGCAGTACTTC
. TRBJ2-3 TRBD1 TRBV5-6 CASSLGTGRDTQYF TGTGCCAGCAGCCTAGGGACAGGGAGAGATACGCAGTATTTT
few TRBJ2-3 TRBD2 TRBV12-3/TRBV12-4 CASCLARLAGITSTDTQYF TGTGCCAGCTGTTTAGCCCGACTAGCGGGGATAACTAGCACAGATACGCAGTATTTT
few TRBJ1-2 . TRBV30 CAWSGDVPNYGYTF TGTGCCTGGAGTGGGGACGTACCTAACTATGGCTACACCTTC
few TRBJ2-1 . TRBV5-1 CASSLEGYEDNEQFF TGCGCCAGCAGCTTGGAGGGGTATGAGGACAATGAGCAGTTCTTC
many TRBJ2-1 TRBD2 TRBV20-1 CSARSMGTSRPGGDNEQFF TGCAGTGCTAGGTCGATGGGTACATCCCGGCCTGGGGGGGACAATGAGCAGTTCTTC
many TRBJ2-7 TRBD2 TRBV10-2 CASRRLAGGSYEQYF TGCGCCAGCAGGCGCCTAGCGGGGGGCTCCTACGAGCAGTACTTC
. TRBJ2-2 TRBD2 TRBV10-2 CASAASGTGELFF TGCGCCTCAGCAGCTAGCGGCACCGGGGAGCTGTTTTTT
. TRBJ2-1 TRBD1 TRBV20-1 CSASDRGLYDEQFF TGCAGTGCTAGCGACAGGGGGTTATACGATGAGCAGTTCTTC
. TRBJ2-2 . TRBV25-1 CASSDGGAGTGELFF TGTGCCAGCAGTGATGGGGGGGCGGGCACCGGGGAGCTGTTTTTT
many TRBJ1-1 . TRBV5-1 CASSWGENTEAFF TGCGCCAGCAGCTGGGGTGAGAACACTGAAGCTTTCTTT
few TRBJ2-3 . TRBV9 CASSVGRAQSITDTQYF TGTGCCAGCAGCGTAGGGCGGGCCCAATCGATCACAGATACGCAGTATTTT
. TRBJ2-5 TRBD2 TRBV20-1 CRSGGAGTSVAQETQYF TGCAGATCAGGGGGAGCCGGGACTAGCGTGGCTCAAGAGACCCAGTACTTC
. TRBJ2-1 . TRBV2 CASSGLAGFHEQFF TGTGCCAGCAGTGGGCTCGCGGGCTTTCATGAGCAGTTCTTC
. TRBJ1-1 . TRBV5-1 CASSPAGQASFTEAFF TGCGCCAGCAGCCCGGCGGGACAAGCGTCTTTCACTGAAGCTTTCTTT
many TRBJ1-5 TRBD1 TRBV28 CASSSLIPDRVGNQPQHF TGTGCCAGCAGTTCCCTTATCCCGGACAGGGTCGGCAATCAGCCCCAGCATTTT
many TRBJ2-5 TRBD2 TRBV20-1 CSAPGGAILKETQYF TGCAGTGCCCCGGGGGGGGCAATACTTAAAGAGACCCAGTACTTC
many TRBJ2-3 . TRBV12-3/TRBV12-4 CATLWGDTQYF TGTGCCACCCTCTGGGGCGATACGCAGTATTTT
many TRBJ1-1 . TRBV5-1 CASRQGVMNTEAFF TGCGCCAGCAGACAGGGTGTAATGAACACTGAAGCTTTCTTT
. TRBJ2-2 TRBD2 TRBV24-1 CATSDFSGRDTGELFF TGTGCCACCAGTGATTTTAGCGGGAGGGACACCGGGGAGCTGTTTTTT
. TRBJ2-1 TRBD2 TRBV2 CASYPLADINEQFF TGTGCCAGCTATCCCCTAGCGGATATCAATGAGCAGTTCTTC
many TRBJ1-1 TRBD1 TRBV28 CASSERQGAKTEAFF TGTGCCAGCAGTGAACGACAGGGGGCGAAAACTGAAGCTTTCTTT
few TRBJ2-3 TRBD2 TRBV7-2 CASSSKTSGTDTQYF TGTGCCAGCAGCTCAAAAACTAGCGGCACAGATACGCAGTATTTT
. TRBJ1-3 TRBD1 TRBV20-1 CSAAPESGTDFPGNTIYF TGCAGTGCCGCACCCGAATCCGGGACAGATTTTCCTGGAAACACCATATATTTT
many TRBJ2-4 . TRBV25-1 CASSDSEQGRDIQYF TGTGCCAGCAGTGATTCCGAACAGGGCAGGGACATTCAGTACTTC